This T cell receptor (beta chain) was found in a study of blood T cell repertoires in COVID-19. Measured with immunoSEQ multiplex PCR; TCRdb has only the in-frame clones, and not every one. This sample has 99,000 or so clones, with about 76% found just once. Input material: peripheral blood. This receptor was obtained from a man aged 80 or over with acute or convalescent COVID-19.

In DNA form, the CDR3 reads TGTGCCAGCAGTTCCCCGGACAGGGGATTGGTTGGCTACACCTTC. Amino acids: CASSSPDRGLVGYTF. The chain joins TRBV6-6 to TRBJ1-2; 9 bases align to TRBD1. This CDR3 spans 15 amino acids. CDR1 and CDR2 from the germline V gene are MNHNY and SVGAGI (reference sequence). J gave up 7 bases and V 4 bases, and 10 bases lay outside the gene matches.